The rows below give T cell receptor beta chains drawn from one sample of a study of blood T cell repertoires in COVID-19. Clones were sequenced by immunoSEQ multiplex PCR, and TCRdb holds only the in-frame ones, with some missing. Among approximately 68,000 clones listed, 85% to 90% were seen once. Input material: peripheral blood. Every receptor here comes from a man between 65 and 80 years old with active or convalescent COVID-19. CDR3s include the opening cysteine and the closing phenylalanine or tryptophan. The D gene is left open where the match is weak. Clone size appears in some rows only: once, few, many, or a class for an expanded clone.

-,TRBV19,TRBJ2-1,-,CASSNGFGQFF,TGTGCCAGTAGTAATGGCTTTGGGCAGTTCTTC
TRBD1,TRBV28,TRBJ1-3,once,CASTRQGSGNTIYF,TGTGCCAGCACCAGACAGGGGTCAGGAAACACCATATATTTT
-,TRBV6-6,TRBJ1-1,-,CASSYGLERVATEAFF,TGTGCCAGCAGTTACGGGTTGGAGAGGGTGGCCACTGAAGCTTTCTTT
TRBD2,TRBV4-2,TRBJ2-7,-,CASSQASGTSYEQYF,TGTGCCAGCAGCCAGGCTAGCGGGACCTCCTACGAGCAGTACTTC
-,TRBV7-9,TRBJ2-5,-,CASSPGTGQETQYF,TGTGCCAGCAGCCCGGGAACCGGCCAAGAGACCCAGTACTTC
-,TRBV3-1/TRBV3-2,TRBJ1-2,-,CASSQVPAGAYGYTF,TGTGCCAGCAGCCAAGTCCCAGCCGGAGCTTATGGCTACACCTTC
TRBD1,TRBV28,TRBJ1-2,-,CASSLSIGTGVDYGYTF,TGTGCCAGCAGTCTCTCAATCGGGACAGGGGTTGACTATGGCTACACCTTC
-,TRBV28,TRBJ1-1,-,CAITAALMNTEAFF,TGTGCCATCACAGCAGCTCTAATGAACACTGAAGCTTTCTTT
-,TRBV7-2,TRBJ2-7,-,CASSPISSYEQYF,TGTGCCAGCAGCCCAATCAGCTCCTACGAGCAGTACTTC
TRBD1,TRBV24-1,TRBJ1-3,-,CATSDPDRGNTIYF,TGTGCCACCAGTGACCCGGACAGGGGGAACACCATATATTTT
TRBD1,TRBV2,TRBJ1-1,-,CASSEGQGALFGTEAFF,TGTGCCAGCAGCGAGGGACAGGGGGCGCTTTTTGGCACTGAAGCTTTCTTT
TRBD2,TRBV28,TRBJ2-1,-,CASSLGTSVYNEQFF,TGTGCCAGCAGTTTAGGGACTAGCGTATACAATGAGCAGTTCTTC
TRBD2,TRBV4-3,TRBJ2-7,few,CASSQKAGVPYEQYF,TGCGCCAGCAGCCAAAAAGCGGGAGTTCCCTACGAGCAGTACTTC
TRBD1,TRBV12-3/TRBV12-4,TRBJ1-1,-,CASSEQGRTEAFF,TGTGCCAGCAGTGAACAGGGGAGGACTGAAGCTTTCTTT
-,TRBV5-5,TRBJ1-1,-,CASSLTRDTEAFF,TGTGCCAGCAGCTTGACTCGCGACACTGAAGCTTTCTTT
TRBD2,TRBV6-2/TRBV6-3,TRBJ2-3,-,CASSRLAGGVDTQYF,TGTGCCAGCAGCCGACTAGCGGGAGGGGTAGATACGCAGTATTTT
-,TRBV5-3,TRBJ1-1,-,CARSGTGLGTEAFF,TGTGCCAGAAGCGGTACAGGTCTAGGCACTGAAGCTTTCTTT
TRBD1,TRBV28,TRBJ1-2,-,CASSLGQANYGYTF,TGTGCCAGCAGCCTGGGACAGGCTAACTATGGCTACACCTTC
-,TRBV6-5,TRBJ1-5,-,CASSPGQKQPQHF,TGTGCCAGCAGCCCCGGACAAAAACAGCCCCAGCATTTT
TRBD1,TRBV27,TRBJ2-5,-,CASSPYRGRGQETQYF,TGTGCCAGCAGTCCGTACAGGGGGCGCGGGCAAGAGACCCAGTACTTC
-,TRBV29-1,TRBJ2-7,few,CSVGGAGPSISYEQYF,TGCAGCGTGGGGGGGGCCGGACCCTCAATCTCCTACGAGCAGTACTTC
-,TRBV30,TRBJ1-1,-,CAWSVQVEAFF,TGTGCCTGGAGTGTACAAGTAGAAGCTTTCTTT
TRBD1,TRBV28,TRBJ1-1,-,CASSSNGDRAAAFF,TGTGCCAGCAGTTCGAACGGAGACAGGGCAGCAGCTTTCTTT
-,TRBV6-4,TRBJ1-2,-,CGPRTVIQANYGYTF,TGTGGGCCTCGGACAGTGATCCAAGCTAACTATGGCTACACCTTC
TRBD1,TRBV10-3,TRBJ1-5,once,CAISEGTGTGASYSNQPQHF,TGTGCCATCAGTGAGGGTACCGGGACAGGGGCGTCCTATAGCAATCAGCCCCAGCATTTT
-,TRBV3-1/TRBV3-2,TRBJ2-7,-,CASSHSLPPGDEQYF,TGTGCCAGCAGCCATAGCCTCCCACCCGGGGACGAGCAGTACTTC